This TCR beta chain emerged from a study of Graves' ophthalmopathy and Graves' hyperthyroidism. Study-level information: Hyperthyroidism qualified as stable when ophthalmopathy did not develop within 18 months of follow-up.

CDR3 regions of TCR beta were amplified from RNA transcripts. HTBI-primed first-round RT-PCR preceded second-round multiplex PCR. MiXCR, applied by TCRdb to the multiplex PCR reads, yields one record per CDR3 protein. The table includes over a million distinct CDR3 sequences, about two fifths detected once. Per germline, CDR1 SGHDT and CDR2 YYEEEE. Trimming took off 4 bases at V and 0 bases at J, with 8 bases between the two ends. CDR3 size: 15 residues. In regard to this clonotype: Its antigen is not identified.

Study conclusions and caveats: Blood shared most expanded thyroid clonotypes above 0.001 frequency. Using a 13-signature model, the authors split ophthalmopathy from stable hyperthyroidism, with roughly 90% sensitivity and 65% to 82% specificity.

The sequencing sample was made of peripheral blood or thyroid tissue (not recorded which). The chain recombines TRBV5-6 with TRBJ1-6; D gene uncertain. This receptor was obtained from an adult man with Graves' hyperthyroidism. In nucleotides, the CDR3 is TGTGCCAGCAGCCCCATGAGCTCCTATAATTCACCCCTCCACTTT. This gives the protein CASSPMSSYNSPLHF.